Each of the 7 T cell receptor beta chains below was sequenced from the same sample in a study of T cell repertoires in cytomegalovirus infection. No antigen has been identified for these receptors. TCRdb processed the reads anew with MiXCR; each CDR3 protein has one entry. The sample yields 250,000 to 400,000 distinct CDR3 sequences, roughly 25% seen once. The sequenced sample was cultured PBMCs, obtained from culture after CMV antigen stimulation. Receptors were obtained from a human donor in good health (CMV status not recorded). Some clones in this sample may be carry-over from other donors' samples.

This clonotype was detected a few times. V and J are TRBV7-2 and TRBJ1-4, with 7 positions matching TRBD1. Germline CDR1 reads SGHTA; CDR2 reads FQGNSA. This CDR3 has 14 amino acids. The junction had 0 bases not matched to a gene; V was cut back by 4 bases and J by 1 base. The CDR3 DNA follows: TGTGCCAGCAGCTGGGACAGAACTAATGAAAAACTGTTTTTT. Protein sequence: CASSWDRTNEKLFF.

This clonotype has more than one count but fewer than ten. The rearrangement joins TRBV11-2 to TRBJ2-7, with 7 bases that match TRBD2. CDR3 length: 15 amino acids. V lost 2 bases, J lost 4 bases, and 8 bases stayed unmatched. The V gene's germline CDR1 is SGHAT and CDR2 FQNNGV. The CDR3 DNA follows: TGTGCCAGCAGCTTATTTGCGGGAGAGTGGTACGAGCAGTACTTC. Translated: CASSLFAGEWYEQYF.

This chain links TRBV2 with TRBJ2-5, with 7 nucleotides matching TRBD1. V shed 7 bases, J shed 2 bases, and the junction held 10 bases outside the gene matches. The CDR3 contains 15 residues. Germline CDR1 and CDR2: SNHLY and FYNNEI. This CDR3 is CASNEWTGAQETQYF. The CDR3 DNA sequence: TGTGCCAGCAACGAATGGACAGGCGCTCAAGAGACCCAGTACTTC.

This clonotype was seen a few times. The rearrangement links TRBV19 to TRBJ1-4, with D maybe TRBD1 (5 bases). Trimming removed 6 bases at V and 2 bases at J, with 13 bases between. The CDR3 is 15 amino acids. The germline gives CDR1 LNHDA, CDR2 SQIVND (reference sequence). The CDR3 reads CASRRDGPTNEKLFF. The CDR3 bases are TGTGCCAGTAGACGGGACGGACCGACTAATGAAAAACTGTTTTTT.

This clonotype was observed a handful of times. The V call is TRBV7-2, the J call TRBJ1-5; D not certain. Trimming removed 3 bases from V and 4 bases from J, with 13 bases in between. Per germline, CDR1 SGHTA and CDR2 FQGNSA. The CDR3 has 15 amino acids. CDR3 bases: TGTGCCAGCAGCTTTGGACTAACGGGGAATCAGCCCCAGCATTTT. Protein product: CASSFGLTGNQPQHF.

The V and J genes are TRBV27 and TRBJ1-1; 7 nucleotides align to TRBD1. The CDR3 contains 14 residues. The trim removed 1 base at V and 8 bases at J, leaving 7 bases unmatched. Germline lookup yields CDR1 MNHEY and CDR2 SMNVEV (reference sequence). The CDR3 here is CASSLFWGTAEAFF. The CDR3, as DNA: TGTGCCAGCAGTTTATTTTGGGGGACAGCCGAAGCTTTCTTT.

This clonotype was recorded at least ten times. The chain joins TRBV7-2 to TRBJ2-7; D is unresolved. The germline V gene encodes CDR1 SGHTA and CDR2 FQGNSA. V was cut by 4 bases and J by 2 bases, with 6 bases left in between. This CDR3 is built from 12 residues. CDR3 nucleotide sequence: TGTGCCAGCAGCTCAAATACCTACGAGCAGTACTTC. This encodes CASSSNTYEQYF. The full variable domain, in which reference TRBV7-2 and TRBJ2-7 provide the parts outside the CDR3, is GAGVSQSPSNKVTEKGKDVELRCDPISGHTALYWYRQSLGQGLEFLIYFQGNSAPDKSGLPSDRFSAERTGGSVSTLTIQRTQQEDSAVYLCASSSNTYEQYFGPGTRLTVT.